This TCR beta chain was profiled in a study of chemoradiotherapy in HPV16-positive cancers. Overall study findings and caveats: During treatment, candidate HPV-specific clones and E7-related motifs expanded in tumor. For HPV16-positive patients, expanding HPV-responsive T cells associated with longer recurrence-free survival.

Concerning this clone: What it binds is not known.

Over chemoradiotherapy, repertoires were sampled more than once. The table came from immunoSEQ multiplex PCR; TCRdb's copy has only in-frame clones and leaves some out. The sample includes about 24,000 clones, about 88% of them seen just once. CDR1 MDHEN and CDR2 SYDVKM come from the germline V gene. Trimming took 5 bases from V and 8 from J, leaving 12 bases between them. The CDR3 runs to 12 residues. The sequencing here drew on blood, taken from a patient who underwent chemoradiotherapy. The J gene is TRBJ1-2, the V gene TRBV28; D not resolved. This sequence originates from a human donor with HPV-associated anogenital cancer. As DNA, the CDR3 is TGTGCCAGCAGTCTGGTCGGTAGGGGCTACACCTTC. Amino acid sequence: CASSLVGRGYTF.